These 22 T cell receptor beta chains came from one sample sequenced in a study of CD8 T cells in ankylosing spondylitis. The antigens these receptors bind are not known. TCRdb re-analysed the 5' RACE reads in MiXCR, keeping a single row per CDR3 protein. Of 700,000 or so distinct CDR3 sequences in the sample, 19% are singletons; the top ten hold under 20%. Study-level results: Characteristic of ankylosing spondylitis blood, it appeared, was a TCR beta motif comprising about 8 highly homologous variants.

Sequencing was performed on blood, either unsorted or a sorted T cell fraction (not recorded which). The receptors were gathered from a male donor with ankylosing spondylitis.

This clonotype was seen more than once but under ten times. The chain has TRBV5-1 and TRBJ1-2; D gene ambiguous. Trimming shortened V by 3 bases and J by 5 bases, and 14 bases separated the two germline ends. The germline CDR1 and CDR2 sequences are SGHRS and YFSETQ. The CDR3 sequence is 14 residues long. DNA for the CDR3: TGCGCCAGCAGCTATGAGACTACGGGGTATGGCTACACCTTC. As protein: CASSYETTGYGYTF.

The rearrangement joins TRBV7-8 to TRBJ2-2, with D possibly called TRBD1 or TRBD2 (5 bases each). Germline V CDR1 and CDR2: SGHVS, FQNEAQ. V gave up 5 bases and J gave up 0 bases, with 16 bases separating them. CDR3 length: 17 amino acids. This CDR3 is CASSTPGTDANTGELFF. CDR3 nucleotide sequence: TGTGCCAGCAGCACCCCAGGGACGGACGCGAACACCGGGGAGCTGTTTTTT.

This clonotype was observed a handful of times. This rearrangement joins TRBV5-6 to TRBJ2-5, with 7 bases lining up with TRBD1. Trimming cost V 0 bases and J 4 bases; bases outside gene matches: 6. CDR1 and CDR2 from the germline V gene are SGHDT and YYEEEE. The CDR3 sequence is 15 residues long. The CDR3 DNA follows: TGTGCCAGCAGCTTGGCCCCCACAGGGGCAGAGACCCAGTACTTC. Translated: CASSLAPTGAETQYF.

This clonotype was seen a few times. The CDR3 DNA is TGTGCCAGCAGTCCATTCGGACAGGGAACCTTAGGCGAGCAGTACTTC. Protein sequence: CASSPFGQGTLGEQYF. The J gene is TRBJ2-7, the V gene TRBV28; 8 positions match TRBD1. V was clipped by 5 bases and J by 6 bases; unmatched bases: 15. CDR1 and CDR2 from the germline V gene are MDHEN and SYDVKM. The CDR3 has 16 residues.

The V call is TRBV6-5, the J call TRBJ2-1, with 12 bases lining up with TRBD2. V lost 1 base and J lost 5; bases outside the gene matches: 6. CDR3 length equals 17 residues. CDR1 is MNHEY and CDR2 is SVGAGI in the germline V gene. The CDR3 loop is CASSYFLAGGLDNEQFF. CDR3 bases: TGTGCCAGCAGTTACTTCCTAGCGGGGGGGCTGGACAATGAGCAGTTCTTC.

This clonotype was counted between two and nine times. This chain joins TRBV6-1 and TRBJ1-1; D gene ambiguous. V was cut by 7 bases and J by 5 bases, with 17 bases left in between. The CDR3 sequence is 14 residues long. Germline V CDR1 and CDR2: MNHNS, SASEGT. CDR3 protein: CASTLVAARTEAFF. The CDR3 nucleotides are TGTGCCAGCACCTTAGTCGCCGCTCGGACTGAAGCTTTCTTT.

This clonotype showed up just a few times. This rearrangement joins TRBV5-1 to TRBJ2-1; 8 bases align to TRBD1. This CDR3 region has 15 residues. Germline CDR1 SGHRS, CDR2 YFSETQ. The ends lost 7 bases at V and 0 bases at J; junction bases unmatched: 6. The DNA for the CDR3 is TGCGCCAGCTCAGCCGGACAGGGCTCCTACAATGAGCAGTTCTTC. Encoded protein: CASSAGQGSYNEQFF.

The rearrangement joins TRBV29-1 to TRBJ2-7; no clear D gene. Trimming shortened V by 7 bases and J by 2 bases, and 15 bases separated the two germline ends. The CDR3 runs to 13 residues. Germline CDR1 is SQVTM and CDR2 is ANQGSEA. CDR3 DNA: TGCAGCGCCACGGATGCGGTTACCTACGAGCAGTACTTC. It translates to CSATDAVTYEQYF.

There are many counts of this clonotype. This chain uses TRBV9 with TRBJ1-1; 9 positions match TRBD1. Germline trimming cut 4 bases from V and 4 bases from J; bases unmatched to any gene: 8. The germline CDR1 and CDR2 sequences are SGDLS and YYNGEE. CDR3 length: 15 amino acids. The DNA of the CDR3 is TGTGCCAGCAGCCCCTCGGACAGGGGTATCACTGAAGCTTTCTTT. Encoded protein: CASSPSDRGITEAFF.

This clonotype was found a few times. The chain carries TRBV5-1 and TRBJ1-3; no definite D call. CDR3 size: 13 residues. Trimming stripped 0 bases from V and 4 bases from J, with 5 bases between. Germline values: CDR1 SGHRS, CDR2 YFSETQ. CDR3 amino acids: CASSLGYGNTIYF. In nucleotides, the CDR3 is TGCGCCAGCAGCTTGGGATACGGAAACACCATATATTTT.

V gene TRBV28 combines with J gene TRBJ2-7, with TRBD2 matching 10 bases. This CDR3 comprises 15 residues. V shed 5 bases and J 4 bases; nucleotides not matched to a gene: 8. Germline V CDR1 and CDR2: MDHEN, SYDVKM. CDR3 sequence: CASSPHVAGGYEQYF. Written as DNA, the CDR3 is TGTGCCAGCAGTCCCCACGTAGCGGGAGGATACGAGCAGTACTTC. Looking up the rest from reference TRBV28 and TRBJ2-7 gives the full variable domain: DVKVTQSSRYLVKRTGEKVFLECVQDMDHENMFWYRQDPGLGLRLIYFSYDVKMKEKGDIPEGYSVSREKKERFSLILESASTNQTSMYLCASSPHVAGGYEQYFGPGTRLTVT.

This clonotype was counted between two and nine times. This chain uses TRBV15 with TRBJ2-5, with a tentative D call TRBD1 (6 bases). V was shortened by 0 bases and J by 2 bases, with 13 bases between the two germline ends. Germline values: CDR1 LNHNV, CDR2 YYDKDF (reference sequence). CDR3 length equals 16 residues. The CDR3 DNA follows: TGTGCCACCAGCAGAGATTGGACCAGGGGACAAGAGACCCAGTACTTC. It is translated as CATSRDWTRGQETQYF.

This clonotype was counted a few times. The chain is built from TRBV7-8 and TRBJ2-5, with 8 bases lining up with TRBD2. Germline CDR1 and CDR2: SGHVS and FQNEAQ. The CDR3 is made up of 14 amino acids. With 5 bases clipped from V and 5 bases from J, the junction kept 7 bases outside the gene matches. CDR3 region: CASSQGLALETQYF. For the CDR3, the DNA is TGTGCCAGCAGCCAAGGACTAGCCCTGGAGACCCAGTACTTC.

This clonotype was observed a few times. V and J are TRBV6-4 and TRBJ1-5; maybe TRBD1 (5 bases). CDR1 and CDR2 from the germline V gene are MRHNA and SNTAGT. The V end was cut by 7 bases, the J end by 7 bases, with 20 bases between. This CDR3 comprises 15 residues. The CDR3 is CASTQTPGPGQPQHF. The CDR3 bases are TGTGCCAGCACCCAGACGCCAGGGCCAGGCCAGCCCCAGCATTTT.

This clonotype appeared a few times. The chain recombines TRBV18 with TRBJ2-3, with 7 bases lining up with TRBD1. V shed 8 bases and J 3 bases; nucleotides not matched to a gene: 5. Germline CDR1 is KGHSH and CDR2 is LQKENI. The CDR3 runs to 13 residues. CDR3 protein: CASATGNTDTQYF. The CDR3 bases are TGTGCCAGCGCGACAGGGAATACAGATACGCAGTATTTT.

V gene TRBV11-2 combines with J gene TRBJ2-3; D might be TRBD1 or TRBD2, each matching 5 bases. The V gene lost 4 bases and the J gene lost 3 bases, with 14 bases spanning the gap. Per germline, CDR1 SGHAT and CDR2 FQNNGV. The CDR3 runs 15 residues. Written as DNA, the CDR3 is TGTGCCAGCAGCTCACCGCTGAGGGGTACAGATACGCAGTATTTT. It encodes CASSSPLRGTDTQYF.

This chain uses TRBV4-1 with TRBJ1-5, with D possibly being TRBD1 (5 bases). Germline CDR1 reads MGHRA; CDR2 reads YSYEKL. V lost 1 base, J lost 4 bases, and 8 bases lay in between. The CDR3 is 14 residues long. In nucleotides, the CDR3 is TGCGCCAGCAGCCAAGTGACAGAGAATCAGCCCCAGCATTTT. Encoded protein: CASSQVTENQPQHF.

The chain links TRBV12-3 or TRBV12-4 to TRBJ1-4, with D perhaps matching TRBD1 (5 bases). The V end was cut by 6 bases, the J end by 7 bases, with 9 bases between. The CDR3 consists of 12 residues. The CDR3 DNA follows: TGTGCCAGCAGCCTGACAGTTGAAAAACTGTTTTTT. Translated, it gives CASSLTVEKLFF.

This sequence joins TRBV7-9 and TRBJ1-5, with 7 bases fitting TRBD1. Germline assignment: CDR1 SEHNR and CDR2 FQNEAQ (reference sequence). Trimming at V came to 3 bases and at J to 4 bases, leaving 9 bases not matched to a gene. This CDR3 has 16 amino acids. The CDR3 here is CASSLGDRASNQPQHF. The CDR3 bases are TGTGCCAGCAGCTTGGGTGACAGGGCGTCTAATCAGCCCCAGCATTTT.

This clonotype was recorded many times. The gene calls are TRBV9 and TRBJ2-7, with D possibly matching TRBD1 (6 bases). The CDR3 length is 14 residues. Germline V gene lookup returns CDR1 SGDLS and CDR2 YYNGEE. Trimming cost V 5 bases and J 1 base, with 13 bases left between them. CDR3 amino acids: CASSLQGESYEQYF. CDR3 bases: TGTGCCAGCAGTTTACAGGGTGAATCCTACGAGCAGTACTTC.

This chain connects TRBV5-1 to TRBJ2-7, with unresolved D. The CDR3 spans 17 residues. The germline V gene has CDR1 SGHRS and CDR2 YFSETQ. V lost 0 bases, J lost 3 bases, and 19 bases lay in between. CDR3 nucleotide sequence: TGCGCCAGCAGCTTGGAAAGTGGTGCGCGACGGAACTACGAGCAGTACTTC. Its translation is CASSLESGARRNYEQYF.

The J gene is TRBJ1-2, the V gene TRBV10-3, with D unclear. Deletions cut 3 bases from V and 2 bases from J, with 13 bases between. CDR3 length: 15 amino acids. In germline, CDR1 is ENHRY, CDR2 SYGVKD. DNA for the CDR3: TGTGCCATCAGTGACCCCGTCGAGGGAAACTATGGCTACACCTTC. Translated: CAISDPVEGNYGYTF.